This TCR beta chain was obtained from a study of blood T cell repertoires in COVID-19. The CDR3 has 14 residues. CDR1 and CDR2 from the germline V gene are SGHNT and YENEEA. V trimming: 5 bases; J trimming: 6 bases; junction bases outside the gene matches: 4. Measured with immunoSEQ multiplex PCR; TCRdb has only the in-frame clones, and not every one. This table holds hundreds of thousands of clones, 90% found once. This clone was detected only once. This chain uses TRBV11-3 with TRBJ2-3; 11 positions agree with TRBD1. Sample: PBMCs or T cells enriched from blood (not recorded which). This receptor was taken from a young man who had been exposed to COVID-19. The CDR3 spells CASSPGQGADTQYF. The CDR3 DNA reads TGTGCCAGCAGCCCCGGACAGGGGGCGGATACGCAGTATTTT.